These 8 T cell receptor beta chains originate from one sample sequenced in a study of spatial heterogeneity in lung cancer. No antigen has been assigned to these receptors. General observations from the study: Within tumors, counts of expanded alpha and beta TCRs tracked tumor mutation counts.

Time point noted: sample taken at primary tumor resection. TCRdb independently ran MiXCR on the 5' RACE reads; one entry per CDR3 protein. The sample lists roughly 2,800 distinct CDR3 sequences; about 6% were seen once. Sequenced here: lung tumor tissue, sampled at surgery. The receptors shown here come from a male donor with early-stage non-small cell lung cancer.

Judged by abundance, this clonotype is medium-sized. This beta chain slipped into a library made for alpha chains as a stray read, so its size is not meaningful. The chain links TRBV19 to TRBJ2-2; TRBD1 matches 9 bases. Looked up from germline, CDR1 is LNHDA and CDR2 is SQIVND (reference sequence). J was trimmed by 5 bases and V by 5 bases; bases with no gene match: 6. The CDR3 is made up of 15 amino acids. Here the CDR3 DNA reads TGTGCCAGTAGTCCGGGGACAGGGACGACCGGGGAGCTGTTTTTT. Translation: CASSPGTGTTGELFF. The entire variable domain, with the rest obtained from reference TRBV19 and TRBJ2-2, is as follows: DGGITQSPKYLFRKEGQNVTLSCEQNLNHDAMYWYRQDPGQGLRLIYYSQIVNDFQKGDIAEGYSVSREKKESFPLTVTSAQKNPTAFYLCASSPGTGTTGELFFGEGSRLTVL.

Comments on this clonotype: With the library built for alpha chains, this beta chain is off target and its frequency is not meaningful. The chain couples TRBV6-9 to TRBJ2-5; 9 nucleotides agree with TRBD1. Per germline, CDR1 MNHGY and CDR2 SVAAGI. Trimming at V came to 8 bases and at J to 5 bases, leaving 18 bases not matched to a gene. This CDR3 is 17 amino acids long. The CDR3 sequence is CASRITGGPALPETQYF. CDR3 DNA sequence: TGTGCCAGCCGGATTACAGGGGGCCCCGCCCTCCCGGAGACCCAGTACTTC.

Within the sample, this clonotype is medium-sized. As an off-target read in a library built for alpha chains, this beta chain has a frequency of little significance. V gene TRBV24-1 combines with J gene TRBJ1-2, with TRBD1 matching 7 bases. The CDR3 totals 13 residues. The V gene end was trimmed by 7 bases and the J gene end by 6 bases; junction bases not matched to a gene: 7. Looked up from germline, CDR1 is KGHDR and CDR2 is SFDVKD. Here the CDR3 reads CATSLTGLNGYTF. The DNA for the CDR3 is TGTGCCACCAGCTTGACAGGGTTGAATGGCTACACCTTC.

On this clonotype itself: This beta chain is an off-target read within a library intended for alpha chains, so its frequency means little. This chain connects TRBV6-2 or TRBV6-3 to TRBJ1-2; 10 bases align to TRBD1. The CDR3 is 16 residues long. With 3 bases clipped from V and 2 bases from J, the junction kept 6 bases outside the gene matches. Germline V gene data show CDR1 as MNHEY and CDR2 as SVGEGT. The chain's CDR3 is CASSYRPGQGNYGYTF. CDR3 nucleotide sequence: TGTGCCAGCAGTTATAGGCCGGGACAGGGGAACTATGGCTACACCTTC.

This clonotype counts as medium-sized. Because this beta chain is a stray read in a library intended to capture alpha chains, its abundance should not be given much weight. This chain connects TRBV11-3 to TRBJ1-6; TRBD1 might be the D (6 bases). V was pared by 5 bases and J by 6 bases, with 11 bases between. Germline loops: CDR1 SGHNT, CDR2 YENEEA. The CDR3 is 14 residues long. The CDR3: CASSLTGTNSPLHF. In nucleotides, the CDR3 is TGTGCCAGCAGCCTGACAGGAACTAATTCACCCCTCCACTTT.

By sample share, this clonotype is medium-sized. Being off target in a library aimed at alpha chains, this beta chain has a size of little meaning. This chain uses TRBV7-2 with TRBJ1-1; 7 nucleotides match TRBD1. The CDR3 contains 15 residues. V lost 5 bases and J lost 8; bases outside the gene matches: 14. The germline V gene has CDR1 SGHTA and CDR2 FQGNSA. DNA for the CDR3: TGTGCCAGCAGCGCATACCGAGGAGCGACAGGGGAAGCTTTCTTT. This codes for CASSAYRGATGEAFF.

In regard to this clonotype: A library made for alpha chains picked up this beta chain off target, so its size means little. J is TRBJ2-1 and V is TRBV20-1, with D maybe TRBD2 (6 bases). Deletions cut 5 bases from V and 4 bases from J, with 12 bases between. The CDR3 is made up of 13 amino acids. Germline V CDR1 and CDR2: DFQATT, SNEGSKA (reference sequence). CDR3 loop: CSALLATYNEQFF. The CDR3 coding sequence is TGCAGTGCTCTACTAGCAACTTACAATGAGCAGTTCTTC.

This clonotype is judged medium-sized. This beta chain is off target for a library built for alpha chains, so its abundance means little. The chain joins TRBV7-3 to TRBJ2-1; 9 bases are shared with TRBD2. The junction had 9 bases not matched to a gene; V was cut back by 2 bases and J by 7 bases. This CDR3 is built from 16 residues. CDR1 SGHTA and CDR2 FQGTGA come from the germline V gene. CDR3 in amino acids: CASSLAGGRAGNEQFF. For the CDR3, the DNA is TGTGCCAGCAGCTTAGCGGGCGGGAGGGCCGGAAATGAGCAGTTCTTC.